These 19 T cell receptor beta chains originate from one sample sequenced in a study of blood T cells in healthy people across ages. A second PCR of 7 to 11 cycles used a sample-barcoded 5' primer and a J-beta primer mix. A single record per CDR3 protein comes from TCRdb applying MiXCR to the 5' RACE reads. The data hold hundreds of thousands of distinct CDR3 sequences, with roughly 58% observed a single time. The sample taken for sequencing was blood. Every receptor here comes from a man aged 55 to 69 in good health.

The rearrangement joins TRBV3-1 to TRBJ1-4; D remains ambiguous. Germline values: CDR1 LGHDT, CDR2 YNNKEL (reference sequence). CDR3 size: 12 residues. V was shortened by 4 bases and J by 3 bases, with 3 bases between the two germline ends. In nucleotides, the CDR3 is TGTGCCAGCAGCCGTTCTAATGAAAAACTGTTTTTT. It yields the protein CASSRSNEKLFF.

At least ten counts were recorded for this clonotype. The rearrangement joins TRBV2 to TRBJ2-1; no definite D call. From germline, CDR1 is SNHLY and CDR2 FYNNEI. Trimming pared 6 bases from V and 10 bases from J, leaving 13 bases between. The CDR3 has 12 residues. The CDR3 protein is CASSLNFAEQFF. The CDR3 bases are TGTGCCAGCAGCCTCAACTTCGCGGAGCAGTTCTTC.

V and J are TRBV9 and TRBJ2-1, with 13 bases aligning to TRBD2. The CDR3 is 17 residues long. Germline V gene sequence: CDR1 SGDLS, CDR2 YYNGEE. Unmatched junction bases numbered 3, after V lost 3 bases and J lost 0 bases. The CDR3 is CASSAGTSGASYNEQFF. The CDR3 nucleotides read TGTGCCAGCAGCGCCGGGACTAGCGGGGCCTCCTACAATGAGCAGTTCTTC.

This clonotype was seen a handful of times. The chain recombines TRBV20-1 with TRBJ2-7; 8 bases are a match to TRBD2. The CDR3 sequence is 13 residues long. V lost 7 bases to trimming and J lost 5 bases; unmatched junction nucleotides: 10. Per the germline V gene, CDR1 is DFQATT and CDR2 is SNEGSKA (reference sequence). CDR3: CSVPGGALHEQYF. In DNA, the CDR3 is TGCAGTGTCCCCGGGGGGGCGCTTCACGAGCAGTACTTC.

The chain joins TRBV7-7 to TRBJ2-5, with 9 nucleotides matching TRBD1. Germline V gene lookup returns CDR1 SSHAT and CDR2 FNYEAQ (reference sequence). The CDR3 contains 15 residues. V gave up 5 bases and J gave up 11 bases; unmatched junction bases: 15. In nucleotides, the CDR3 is TGTGCCAGCAGCCGGACAGGGGATCTATACAGTGAGCAGTACTTC. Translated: CASSRTGDLYSEQYF.

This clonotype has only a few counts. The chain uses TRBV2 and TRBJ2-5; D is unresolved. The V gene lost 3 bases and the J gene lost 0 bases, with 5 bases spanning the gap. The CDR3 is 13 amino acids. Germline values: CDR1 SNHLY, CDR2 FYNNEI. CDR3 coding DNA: TGTGCCAGCAGTGAGTTCGACCAAGAGACCCAGTACTTC. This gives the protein CASSEFDQETQYF. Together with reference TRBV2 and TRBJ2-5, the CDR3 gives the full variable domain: EPEVTQTPSHQVTQMGQEVILRCVPISNHLYFYWYRQILGQKVEFLVSFYNNEISEKSEIFDDQFSVERPDGSNFTLKIRSTKLEDSAMYFCASSEFDQETQYFGPGTRLLVL.

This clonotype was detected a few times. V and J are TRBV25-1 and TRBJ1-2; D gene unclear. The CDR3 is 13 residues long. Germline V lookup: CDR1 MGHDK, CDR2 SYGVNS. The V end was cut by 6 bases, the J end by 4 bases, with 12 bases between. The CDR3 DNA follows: TGTGCCAGCAGCCGAGAGGGCAGCTATGGCTACACCTTC. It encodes CASSREGSYGYTF.

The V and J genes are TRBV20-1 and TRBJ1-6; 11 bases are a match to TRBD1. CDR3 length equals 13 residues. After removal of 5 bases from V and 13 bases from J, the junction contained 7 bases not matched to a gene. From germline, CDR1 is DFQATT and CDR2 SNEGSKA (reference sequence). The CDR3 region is CSAGGQGVGPLHF. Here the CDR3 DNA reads TGCAGTGCTGGGGGACAGGGGGTAGGGCCCCTCCACTTT.

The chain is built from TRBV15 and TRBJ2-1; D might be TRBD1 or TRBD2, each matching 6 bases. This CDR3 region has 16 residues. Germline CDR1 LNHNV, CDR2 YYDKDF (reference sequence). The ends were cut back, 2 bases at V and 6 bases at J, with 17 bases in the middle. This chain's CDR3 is CATSRNTGRSGNEQFF. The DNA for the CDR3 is TGTGCCACCAGCAGAAATACAGGGAGGTCCGGCAATGAGCAGTTCTTC.

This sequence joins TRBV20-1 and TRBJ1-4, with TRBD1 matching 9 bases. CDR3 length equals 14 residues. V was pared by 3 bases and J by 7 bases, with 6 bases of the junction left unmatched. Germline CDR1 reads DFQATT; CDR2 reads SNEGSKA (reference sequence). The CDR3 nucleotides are TGCAGTGCTAGGGACAGGGGCATTGGTGAAAAACTGTTTTTT. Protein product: CSARDRGIGEKLFF.

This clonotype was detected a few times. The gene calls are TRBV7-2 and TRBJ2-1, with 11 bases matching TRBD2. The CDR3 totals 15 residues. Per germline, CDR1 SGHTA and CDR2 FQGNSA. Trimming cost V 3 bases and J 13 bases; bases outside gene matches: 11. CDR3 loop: CASSLPGTSGFKQFF. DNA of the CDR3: TGTGCCAGCAGCTTGCCCGGGACTAGCGGTTTTAAACAGTTCTTC.

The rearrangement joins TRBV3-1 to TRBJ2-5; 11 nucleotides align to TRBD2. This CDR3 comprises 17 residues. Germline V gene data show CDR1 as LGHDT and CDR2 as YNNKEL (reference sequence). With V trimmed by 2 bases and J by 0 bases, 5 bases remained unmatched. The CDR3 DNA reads TGTGCCAGCAGCCAAATGTCTAGCGGGGGGTACCAAGAGACCCAGTACTTC. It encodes CASSQMSSGGYQETQYF.

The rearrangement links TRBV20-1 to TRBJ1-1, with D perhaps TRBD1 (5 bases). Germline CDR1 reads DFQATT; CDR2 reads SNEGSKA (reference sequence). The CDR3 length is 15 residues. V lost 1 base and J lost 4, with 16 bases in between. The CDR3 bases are TGCAGTGCTAGAGTCCCTGGGGCGAGGTTCACTGAAGCTTTCTTT. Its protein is CSARVPGARFTEAFF.

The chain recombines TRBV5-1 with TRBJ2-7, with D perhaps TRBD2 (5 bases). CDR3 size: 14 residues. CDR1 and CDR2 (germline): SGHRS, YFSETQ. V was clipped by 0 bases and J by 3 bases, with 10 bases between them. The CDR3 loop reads CASSLADGVYEQYF. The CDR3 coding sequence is TGCGCCAGCAGCTTGGCCGACGGGGTCTACGAGCAGTACTTC.

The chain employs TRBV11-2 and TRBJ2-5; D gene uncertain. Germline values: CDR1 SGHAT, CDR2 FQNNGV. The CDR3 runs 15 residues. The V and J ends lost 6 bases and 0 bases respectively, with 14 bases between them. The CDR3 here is CASRVPGRYQETQYF. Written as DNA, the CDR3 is TGTGCCAGCAGAGTCCCAGGCAGGTACCAAGAGACCCAGTACTTC.

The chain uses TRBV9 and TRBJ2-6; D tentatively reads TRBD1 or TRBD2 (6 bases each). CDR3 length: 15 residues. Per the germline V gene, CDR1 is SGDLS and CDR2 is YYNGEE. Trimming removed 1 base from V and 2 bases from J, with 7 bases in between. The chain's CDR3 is CASSVRGAGANVLTF. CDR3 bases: TGTGCCAGCAGCGTAAGGGGGGCTGGGGCCAACGTCCTGACTTTC. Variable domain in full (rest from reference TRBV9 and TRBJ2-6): DSGVTQTPKHLITATGQRVTLRCSPRSGDLSVYWYQQSLDQGLQFLIQYYNGEERAKGNILERFSAQQFPDLHSELNLSSLELGDSALYFCASSVRGAGANVLTFGAGSRLTVL.

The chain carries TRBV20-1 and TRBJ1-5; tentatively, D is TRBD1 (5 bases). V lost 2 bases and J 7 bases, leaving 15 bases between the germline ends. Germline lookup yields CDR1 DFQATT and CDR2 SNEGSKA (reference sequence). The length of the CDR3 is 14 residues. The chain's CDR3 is CSARPPGEGQPQHF. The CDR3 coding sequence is TGCAGTGCTAGACCCCCGGGTGAGGGGCAGCCCCAGCATTTT.

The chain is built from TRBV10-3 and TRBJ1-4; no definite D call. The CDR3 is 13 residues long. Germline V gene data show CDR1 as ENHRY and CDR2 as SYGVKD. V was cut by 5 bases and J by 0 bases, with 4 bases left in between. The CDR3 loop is CAISRATNEKLFF. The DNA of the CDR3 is TGTGCCATCAGTCGGGCAACTAATGAAAAACTGTTTTTT.

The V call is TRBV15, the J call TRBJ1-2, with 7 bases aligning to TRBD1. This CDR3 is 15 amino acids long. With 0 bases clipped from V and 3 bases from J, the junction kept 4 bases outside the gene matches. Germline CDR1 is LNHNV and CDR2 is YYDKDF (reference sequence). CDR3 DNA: TGTGCCACCAGCAGAGATCGAGACAGGGACTATGGCTACACCTTC. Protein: CATSRDRDRDYGYTF.